The 6 T cell receptor beta chains listed next were all sequenced from one sample in a study of blood T cell repertoires in COVID-19. TCRdb's copy holds only in-frame clones and misses some; the assay was immunoSEQ multiplex PCR. The sample has roughly 290,000 clones, approximately 88% seen once; the top ten hold 5.5% to 7%. Sequenced: PBMCs or T cells enriched from blood (not recorded which). The receptors here all came from a woman between 40 and 55 years old who had recovered from COVID-19.

This clone has a single count. V usage is TRBV15 and J usage is TRBJ1-5; TRBD1 aligns across 9 bases. CDR1 is LNHNV, CDR2 YYDKDF, per germline (reference sequence). The trim removed 1 base at V and 0 bases at J, leaving 13 bases unmatched. CDR3 length equals 20 residues. The CDR3 nucleotides are TGTGCCACCAGCAGAGGGTTGGGGACAGGGATGGGTTATAGCAATCAGCCCCAGCATTTT. Its translation: CATSRGLGTGMGYSNQPQHF.

The gene calls are TRBV5-1 and TRBJ2-1; TRBD2 matches at 9 bases. The CDR3 has 15 residues. The V gene end was trimmed by 0 bases and the J gene end by 9 bases; junction bases not matched to a gene: 7. Germline loops: CDR1 SGHRS, CDR2 YFSETQ. In nucleotides, the CDR3 is TGCGCCAGCAGCTTGGCTGGACTAGCGTTAAGTGAGCAGTTCTTC. Translating gives CASSLAGLALSEQFF.

The CDR3 loop is CASSIGAGHYNEQFF. CDR3 DNA sequence: TGTGCCAGTAGTATAGGAGCGGGACACTACAATGAGCAGTTCTTC. The chain has TRBV19 and TRBJ2-1, with a weak D call TRBD2 (7 bases). CDR1 and CDR2 (germline): LNHDA, SQIVND (reference sequence). V dropped 1 base and J dropped 3 bases, with 10 bases sitting between them. This CDR3 is built from 15 residues.

The rearrangement links TRBV6-5 to TRBJ2-7; possibly TRBD2 for D (6 bases). Per the germline V gene, CDR1 is MNHEY and CDR2 is SVGAGI. The CDR3 runs 14 residues. The V end lost 6 bases, the J end lost 6 bases, and 18 bases lay between the germline ends. Here the CDR3 reads CASSARLVDGEQYF. CDR3 sequence (DNA): TGTGCCAGCAGCGCCAGACTAGTCGACGGCGAGCAGTACTTC.

The gene calls are TRBV28 and TRBJ2-7; TRBD1 might be the D (6 bases). The germline V gene has CDR1 MDHEN and CDR2 SYDVKM. V gave up 4 bases and J gave up 3 bases, with 16 bases separating them. The CDR3 runs to 15 residues. This CDR3 reads CASSSPGTTNYEQYF. CDR3 nucleotides: TGTGCCAGCAGTTCGCCCGGGACAACCAACTACGAGCAGTACTTC.

The rearrangement uses TRBV2 and TRBJ2-3, with D possibly TRBD1 on 5 matching bases. CDR1 and CDR2 (germline): SNHLY, FYNNEI. Trimming took off 7 bases at V and 0 bases at J, with 17 bases between the two ends. The CDR3 has 16 residues. CDR3 DNA: TGTGCCAGCACGACTCAGGGAATCTTAAGCACAGATACGCAGTATTTT. It specifies CASTTQGILSTDTQYF.